This paragraph covers one T cell receptor beta chain sequence. The antigen remains undetermined. The V gene end was trimmed by 2 bases and the J gene end by 7 bases; junction bases not matched to a gene: 2. The germline gives CDR1 MNHEY, CDR2 SMNVEV (reference sequence). The CDR3 has 14 amino acids. This specimen belongs to a study of cytomegalovirus exposure and HLA in healthy donors. Findings and limits, study-wide: Rare sequences made up most TCRs, while some public TCRs were found in many donors. Testing in vitro showed a few CMV-associated chains specific for CMV antigens.

Some clones are missing from TCRdb's copy, which holds only in-frame ones; the method was immunoSEQ multiplex PCR. This sample has approximately 270,000 clones; nearly 90% occur once, and the top ten carry under 0.4%. The chain couples TRBV27 to TRBJ2-2, with 9 bases identical to TRBD1. The sequence came from a woman between 18 and 29 years old in good health and CMV-seronegative. The specimen sequenced was PBMCs. CDR3 in DNA: TGTGCCAGCAGTTTAGGACAGGGGTTCGGGGAGCTGTTTTTT. Amino acid sequence: CASSLGQGFGELFF.